This T cell receptor beta chain stems from a study of T cell repertoires in cytomegalovirus infection. Study-wide results and caveats: Summed frequency of public TCR beta families distinguished CMV carriers with the relevant HLA.

Per germline, CDR1 MDHEN and CDR2 SYDVKM. V lost 10 bases to trimming and J lost 2 bases, with 21 bases between them. CDR3 length: 15 amino acids. The table lists this clonotype with a few counts. Its target is not known. In TCRdb, the reads were re-called with MiXCR into one record per CDR3 protein. The sample consists of about 360,000 distinct CDR3 sequences, just under 35% of them appearing once. The source was cultured PBMCs, collected from culture after CMV antigen stimulation. The gene calls are TRBV28 and TRBJ2-7; no clear D gene. The TCR was taken from a human donor in good health (CMV status not recorded). Some clones in this sample may be carry-over from other donors' samples. This CDR3 is CATLGPRETPYEQYF. The CDR3 DNA follows: TGTGCCACCTTAGGCCCCCGCGAGACCCCCTACGAGCAGTACTTC.